The clone carrying this T cell receptor (beta chain) was found many times. The CDR3 loop spans 13 amino acids. The germline V gene encodes CDR1 DFQATT and CDR2 SNEGSKA (reference sequence). The V segment lost 5 bases and the J segment 8 bases; nucleotides outside the gene matches: 10. One entry per CDR3 protein results from TCRdb running MiXCR on the RT-PCR reads. The sample lists 650,000 to 800,000 distinct CDR3 sequences, 12% to 15% occurring once. What was sequenced was memory CD4+ T cells from blood. The receptor's source is a female donor in good health, serving as a healthy control. The chain joins TRBV20-1 to TRBJ1-2; 8 bases agree with TRBD1. CDR3 amino acids: CSARRTGLGGYTF. Here the CDR3 DNA reads TGCAGTGCTCGACGGACAGGGCTGGGAGGCTACACCTTC.